This T cell receptor beta chain was captured in a study of CD8 T cells in ankylosing spondylitis. V gave up 1 base and J gave up 2 bases, with 14 bases separating them. Germline values: CDR1 SGHRS, CDR2 YFSETQ. The CDR3 covers 16 residues. Generation of TCR beta libraries employed quantitative 5'-RACE incorporating molecular barcodes. Each CDR3 protein is one row after TCRdb ran MiXCR on the 5' RACE reads. The sample yields 250,000 to 350,000 distinct CDR3 sequences, roughly 20% seen once. Study results and caveats: There was a TCR beta motif, made of eight highly homologous variants, that appeared characteristic of ankylosing spondylitis blood. Enrichment of disease-linked clones was reportedly significant in matched ankylosing spondylitis synovial fluid.

This clonotype was detected only a few times. Antigen: not known. The gene calls are TRBV5-1 and TRBJ2-3; maybe TRBD1 (7 bases). Sequencing input: blood, either unsorted or a sorted T cell fraction (not recorded which). This TCR was recovered from a male donor with ankylosing spondylitis or in good health (not recorded which). The CDR3 region has the DNA TGCGCCAGCAGCTTGAATGCAGGGGGGAACACAGATACGCAGTATTTT. Amino acid sequence: CASSLNAGGNTDTQYF.